Below are 10 T cell receptor beta chains sequenced from a single sample in a study of T cell repertoires in cytomegalovirus infection. TCRdb re-called the reads through MiXCR, storing one row per CDR3 protein. The data hold 560,000 or so distinct CDR3 sequences, with about 15% observed a single time. Sequenced material: CD8+ T cells from PBMCs. The source of these receptors is a human donor in good health (CMV status not recorded). Some clones in this sample may be carry-over from other donors' samples.

The rearrangement joins TRBV27 to TRBJ1-1; perhaps TRBD1 as D (5 bases). The CDR3 is 20 amino acids. Trimming took off 5 bases at V and 0 bases at J, with 28 bases between the two ends. Looked up from germline, CDR1 is MNHEY and CDR2 is SMNVEV (reference sequence). CDR3 region: CASSDQDGSATRGMNTEAFF. The CDR3 DNA reads as TGTGCCAGCAGTGACCAGGACGGATCGGCCACTCGGGGCATGAACACTGAAGCTTTCTTT.

The V and J genes are TRBV6-2 or TRBV6-3 and TRBJ2-3, with D possibly matching TRBD2 (7 bases). This CDR3 has 15 amino acids. The germline V gene has CDR1 MNHEY and CDR2 SVGEGT. The germline V and J ends were trimmed by 0 bases and 4 bases, with 11 bases remaining between them. CDR3 bases: TGTGCCAGCAGTTACTCGGGGGAGGGGGCAGATACGCAGTATTTT. Encoded protein: CASSYSGEGADTQYF.

This clonotype was seen many times. The rearrangement uses TRBV6-5 and TRBJ1-1; D uncertain. V was shortened by 3 bases and J by 1 base, with 6 bases between the two germline ends. This CDR3 region has 13 residues. Germline V gene lookup returns CDR1 MNHEY and CDR2 SVGAGI. The CDR3 coding sequence is TGTGCCAGCAGTTATGTAGAGAACACTGAAGCTTTCTTT. As protein: CASSYVENTEAFF.

Concerning this clonotype itself: This may stem from a read error, because a much larger clone lies one nucleotide away. The chain employs TRBV7-3 and TRBJ2-6; TRBD1 is a possible D gene (5 bases). Between the trimmed V and J ends, which lost 8 bases and 2 bases, there was a span of 10 bases. CDR1 is SGHTA, CDR2 FQGTGA, per germline. This CDR3 has 14 amino acids. The DNA of the CDR3 is TGTGCCAGCCCCTTGGACACTGGGGCCAACGTCCTGACTTTC. Its protein product is CASPLDTGANVLTF. Filled out from reference TRBV7-3 and TRBJ2-6, the complete variable domain reads GAGVSQTPSNKVTEKGKYVELRCDPISGHTALYWYRQSLGQGPEFLIYFQGTGAADDSGLPNDRFFAVRPEGSVSTLKIQRTERGDSAVYLCASPLDTGANVLTFGAGSRLTVL.

A few counts support this clonotype. The chain uses TRBV4-2 and TRBJ2-7; no firm D call. The CDR3 sequence is 14 residues long. Germline V CDR1 and CDR2: LGHNA, YNFKEQ. V was trimmed by 0 bases and J by 5 bases, leaving 11 bases between them. The CDR3 region is CASSQELRPDEQYF. CDR3 nucleotide sequence: TGTGCCAGCAGCCAAGAGCTCCGGCCAGACGAGCAGTACTTC.

There are a few counts of this clonotype. The chain carries TRBV5-6 and TRBJ2-3; TRBD2 aligns across 7 bases. Germline-derived CDR1 and CDR2 are SGHDT and YYEEEE. V trimming: 3 bases; J trimming: 4 bases; junction bases outside the gene matches: 5. The CDR3 sequence is 14 residues long. In nucleotides, the CDR3 is TGTGCCAGCAGCTGGACTAGAGTCCCAGATACGCAGTATTTT. Amino acids: CASSWTRVPDTQYF.

This clonotype was counted ten times or more. This chain links TRBV7-9 with TRBJ1-4, with a tentative D call TRBD1 (5 bases). Germline V gene sequence: CDR1 SEHNR, CDR2 FQNEAQ (reference sequence). CDR3 length: 15 amino acids. V was cut by 5 bases and J by 5 bases, with 15 bases left in between. The CDR3 protein is CASSGFGTPNEKLFF. CDR3 sequence (DNA): TGTGCCAGCAGCGGATTCGGGACCCCGAATGAAAAACTGTTTTTT.

A note on this clonotype: This may stem from a read error, because a much larger clone lies one nucleotide away. The rearrangement uses TRBV7-2 and TRBJ2-4; no clear D. The germline gives CDR1 SGHTA, CDR2 FQGNSA. This CDR3 is built from 15 residues. Between the trimmed V and J ends, which lost 1 base and 2 bases, there was a span of 9 bases. The CDR3 sequence is CASSLGSPTKNIQYF. The CDR3 DNA is TGTGCCAGCAGCTTAGGCAGTCCGACCAAAAACATTCAGTACTTC. Complete variable domain (other parts from reference TRBV7-2 and TRBJ2-4): GAGVSQSPSNKVTEKGKDVELRCDPISGHTALYWYRQSLGQGLEFLIYFQGNSAPDKSGLPSDRFSAERTGGSVSTLTIQRTQQEDSAVYLCASSLGSPTKNIQYFGAGTRLSVL.

This clonotype occurred many times. The rearrangement joins TRBV7-9 to TRBJ2-1; 9 bases are a match to TRBD1. CDR3 length equals 16 residues. CDR1 is SEHNR, CDR2 FQNEAQ, per germline (reference sequence). V was pared by 4 bases and J by 13 bases, with 17 bases of the junction left unmatched. CDR3 protein: CASSSYRGPSTLSQFF. CDR3 DNA sequence: TGTGCCAGCAGCTCGTACAGGGGGCCCTCCACGCTTTCCCAGTTCTTC.

Only a few counts were recorded for this clonotype. The V call is TRBV11-1, the J call TRBJ2-2; 11 nucleotides line up with TRBD1. This CDR3 is built from 17 residues. Germline values: CDR1 SGHAT, CDR2 FQDESV (reference sequence). The V segment lost 5 bases and the J segment 3 bases; nucleotides outside the gene matches: 8. The CDR3 DNA reads as TGTGCCAGCAGCCCCGACCGGACAGGGGGCTACACCGGGGAGCTGTTTTTT. Translated: CASSPDRTGGYTGELFF.